Below are 12 T cell receptor beta chains sequenced from a single sample in a study of response to subunit inactivated influenza vaccine. One entry per CDR3 protein results from TCRdb running MiXCR on the RT-PCR reads. The table lists about 620,000 distinct CDR3 sequences, about 11% of them singletons. Specimen: PBMCs from blood, collected on the day of vaccination. The receptor source for this set is a man aged 50 or older who received an inactivated influenza vaccine.

In its sample, this clonotype was seen many times. The chain carries TRBV12-3 or TRBV12-4 and TRBJ2-5; TRBD2 might be the D (5 bases). The V and J ends lost 7 bases and 8 bases respectively, with 11 bases between them. The CDR3 has 11 amino acids. The CDR3 protein is CASTSEGTQYF. Here the CDR3 DNA reads TGTGCCAGCACTTCCGAGGGTACCCAGTACTTC.

Ten or more counts support this clonotype. This chain connects TRBV7-9 to TRBJ1-5; no firm D call. The CDR3 has 12 amino acids. The V end lost 1 base, the J end lost 7 bases, and 5 bases lay between the germline ends. CDR1 is SEHNR and CDR2 is FQNEAQ in the germline V gene (reference sequence). This CDR3 reads CASSLGIQPQHF. CDR3 sequence (DNA): TGTGCCAGCAGCTTAGGCATCCAGCCCCAGCATTTT. The variable domain in full, completed from reference TRBV7-9 and TRBJ1-5, reads DTGVSQNPRHKITKRGQNVTFRCDPISEHNRLYWYRQTLGQGPEFLTYFQNEAQLEKSRLLSDRFSAERPKGSFSTLEIQRTEQGDSAMYLCASSLGIQPQHFGDGTRLSIL.

The chain combines TRBV4-2 with TRBJ2-7, with D uncertain. This CDR3 is built from 13 residues. Trimming stripped 0 bases from V and 1 base from J, with 4 bases between. Germline CDR1 is LGHNA and CDR2 is YNFKEQ. The CDR3 nucleotides are TGTGCCAGCAGCCAAGAAAGGTCCTACGAGCAGTACTTC. This sequence encodes CASSQERSYEQYF.

In its sample, this clonotype was seen once. The chain employs TRBV20-1 and TRBJ2-5; 9 positions match TRBD1. V shed 3 bases and J 5 bases; nucleotides not matched to a gene: 10. CDR1 DFQATT and CDR2 SNEGSKA come from the germline V gene (reference sequence). The CDR3 spans 15 residues. CDR3 sequence: CSASPGTGRGETQYF. CDR3 DNA: TGCAGTGCTAGTCCAGGGACAGGGCGCGGGGAGACCCAGTACTTC.

A few counts support this clonotype. The chain employs TRBV14 and TRBJ2-2; the D is unclear. The CDR3 has 16 amino acids. V was cut by 2 bases and J by 4 bases, with 14 bases left in between. Germline CDR1 and CDR2: SGHDN and FVKESK. CDR3 DNA: TGTGCCAGCAGCCAATTAGTGATAAGTCCCACCGGGGAGCTGTTTTTT. Translated, it gives CASSQLVISPTGELFF.

This clonotype has a count of ten or more. This chain uses TRBV20-1 with TRBJ1-5, with D possibly being TRBD1 (5 bases). The CDR3 has 14 amino acids. Germline V CDR1 and CDR2: DFQATT, SNEGSKA (reference sequence). V was cut by 3 bases and J by 3 bases, with 12 bases left in between. CDR3 in amino acids: CSASRGEINQPQHF. CDR3 nucleotides: TGCAGTGCTAGCCGGGGGGAGATCAATCAGCCCCAGCATTTT.

This clonotype was recorded at least ten times. V is TRBV7-8 and J is TRBJ2-1; D not certain. The germline V gene encodes CDR1 SGHVS and CDR2 FQNEAQ. The ends were cut back, 2 bases at V and 5 bases at J, with 13 bases in the middle. This CDR3 has 15 amino acids. The CDR3: CASSLRSYGHNEQFF. Here the CDR3 DNA reads TGTGCCAGCAGCTTACGTAGTTATGGGCACAATGAGCAGTTCTTC.

The chain links TRBV7-9 to TRBJ1-4; TRBD1 might be the D (5 bases). Trimming removed 3 bases at V and 8 bases at J, with 13 bases between. The germline V gene has CDR1 SEHNR and CDR2 FQNEAQ (reference sequence). The CDR3 contains 14 residues. CDR3 protein: CASSFRGRDEKLFF. The CDR3 DNA reads as TGTGCCAGCAGCTTTCGTGGCAGGGACGAAAAACTGTTTTTT. The full variable domain, rest sourced from reference TRBV7-9 and TRBJ1-4, is DTGVSQNPRHKITKRGQNVTFRCDPISEHNRLYWYRQTLGQGPEFLTYFQNEAQLEKSRLLSDRFSAERPKGSFSTLEIQRTEQGDSAMYLCASSFRGRDEKLFFGSGTQLSVL.

This clonotype was observed at least ten times. The chain couples TRBV5-1 to TRBJ2-5; possible D gene TRBD2, 5 bases. The CDR3 has 14 amino acids. Per germline, CDR1 SGHRS and CDR2 YFSETQ. The V gene lost 4 bases and the J gene lost 5 bases, with 15 bases spanning the gap. The CDR3 reads CASSPNSRRETQYF. The CDR3 DNA follows: TGCGCCAGCAGCCCTAATAGTAGGAGGGAGACCCAGTACTTC.

This clonotype was counted at least ten times. The V and J genes are TRBV12-3 or TRBV12-4 and TRBJ2-3; 7 positions match TRBD2. Trimming took 4 bases from V and 2 from J; bases not matched to a gene: 9. The CDR3 sequence is 16 residues long. For the CDR3, the DNA is TGTGCCAGCAGTTCACCGCTAGCGGCTCCCACAGATACGCAGTATTTT. It encodes CASSSPLAAPTDTQYF.

The chain uses TRBV28 and TRBJ2-3; 10 bases are a match to TRBD2. The CDR3 spans 18 residues. The V segment lost 7 bases and the J segment 3 bases; nucleotides outside the gene matches: 16. Per the germline V gene, CDR1 is MDHEN and CDR2 is SYDVKM. The CDR3 here is CASTPPAGGPRATDTQYF. In nucleotides, the CDR3 is TGTGCCAGCACCCCCCCAGCGGGAGGGCCAAGGGCGACAGATACGCAGTATTTT.

The chain recombines TRBV24-1 with TRBJ1-5; 7 bases match TRBD1. V shed 4 bases, J shed 4 bases, and the junction held 9 bases outside the gene matches. Germline CDR1 reads KGHDR; CDR2 reads SFDVKD. The CDR3 extends over 16 amino acids. The CDR3 loop is CATSEASGTVNQPQHF. The CDR3 DNA follows: TGTGCCACCAGTGAAGCCTCCGGGACAGTTAATCAGCCCCAGCATTTT.